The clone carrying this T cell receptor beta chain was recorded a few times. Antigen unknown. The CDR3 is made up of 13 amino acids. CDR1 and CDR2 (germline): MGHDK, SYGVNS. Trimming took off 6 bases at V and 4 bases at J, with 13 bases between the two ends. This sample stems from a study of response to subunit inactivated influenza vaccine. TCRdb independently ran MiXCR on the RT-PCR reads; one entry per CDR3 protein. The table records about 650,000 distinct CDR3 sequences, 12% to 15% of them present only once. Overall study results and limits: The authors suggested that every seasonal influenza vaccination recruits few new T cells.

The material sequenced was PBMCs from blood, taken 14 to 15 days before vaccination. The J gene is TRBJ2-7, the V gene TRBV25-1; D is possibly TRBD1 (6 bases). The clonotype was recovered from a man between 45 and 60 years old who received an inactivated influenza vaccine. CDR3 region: CASRGDRPYEQYF. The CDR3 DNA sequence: TGTGCCAGCAGAGGAGACAGGCCTTACGAGCAGTACTTC.